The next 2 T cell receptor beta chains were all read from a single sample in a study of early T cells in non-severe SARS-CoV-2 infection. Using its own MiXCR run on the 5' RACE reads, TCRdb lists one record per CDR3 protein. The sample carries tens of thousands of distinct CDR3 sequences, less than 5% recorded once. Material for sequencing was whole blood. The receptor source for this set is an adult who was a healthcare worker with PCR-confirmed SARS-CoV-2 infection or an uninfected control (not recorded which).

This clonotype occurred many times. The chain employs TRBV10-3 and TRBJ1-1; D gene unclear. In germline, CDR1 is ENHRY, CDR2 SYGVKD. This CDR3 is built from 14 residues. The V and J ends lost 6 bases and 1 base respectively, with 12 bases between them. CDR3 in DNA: TGTGCCATCAGACAAAGCCTTCAGAACACTGAAGCTTTCTTT. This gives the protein CAIRQSLQNTEAFF.

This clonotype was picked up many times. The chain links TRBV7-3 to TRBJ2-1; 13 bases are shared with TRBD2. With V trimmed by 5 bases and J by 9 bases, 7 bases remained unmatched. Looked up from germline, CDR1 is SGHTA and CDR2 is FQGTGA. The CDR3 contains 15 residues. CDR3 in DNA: TGTGCCAGCAGCCCTGGACTAGCGGGAGCACCTGAGCAGTTCTTC. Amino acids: CASSPGLAGAPEQFF.